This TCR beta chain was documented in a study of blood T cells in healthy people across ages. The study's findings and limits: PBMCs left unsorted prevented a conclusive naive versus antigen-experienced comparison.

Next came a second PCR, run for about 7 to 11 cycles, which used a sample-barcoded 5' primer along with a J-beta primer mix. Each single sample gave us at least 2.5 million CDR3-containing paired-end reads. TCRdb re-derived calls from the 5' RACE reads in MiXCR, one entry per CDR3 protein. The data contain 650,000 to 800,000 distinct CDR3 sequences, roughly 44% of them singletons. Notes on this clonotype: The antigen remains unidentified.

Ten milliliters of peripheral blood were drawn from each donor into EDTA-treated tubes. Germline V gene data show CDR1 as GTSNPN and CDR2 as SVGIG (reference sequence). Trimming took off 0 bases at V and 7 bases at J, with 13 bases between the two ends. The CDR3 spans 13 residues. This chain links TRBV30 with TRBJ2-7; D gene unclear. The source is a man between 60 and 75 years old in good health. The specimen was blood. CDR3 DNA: TGTGCCTGGAGTGTTGCCACCTTTGGAGAGCAGTACTTC. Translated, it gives CAWSVATFGEQYF.